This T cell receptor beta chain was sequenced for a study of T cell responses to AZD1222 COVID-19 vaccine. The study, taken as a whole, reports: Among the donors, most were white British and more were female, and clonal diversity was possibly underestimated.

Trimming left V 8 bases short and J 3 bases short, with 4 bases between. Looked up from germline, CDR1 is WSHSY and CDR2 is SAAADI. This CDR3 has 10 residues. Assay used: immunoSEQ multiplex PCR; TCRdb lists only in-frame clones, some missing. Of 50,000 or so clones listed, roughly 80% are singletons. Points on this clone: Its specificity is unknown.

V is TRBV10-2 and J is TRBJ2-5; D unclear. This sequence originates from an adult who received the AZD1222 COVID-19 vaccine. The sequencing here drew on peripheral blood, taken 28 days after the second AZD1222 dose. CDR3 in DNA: TGCGCCAGCGGAGAAGAGACCCAGTACTTC. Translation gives CASGEETQYF.